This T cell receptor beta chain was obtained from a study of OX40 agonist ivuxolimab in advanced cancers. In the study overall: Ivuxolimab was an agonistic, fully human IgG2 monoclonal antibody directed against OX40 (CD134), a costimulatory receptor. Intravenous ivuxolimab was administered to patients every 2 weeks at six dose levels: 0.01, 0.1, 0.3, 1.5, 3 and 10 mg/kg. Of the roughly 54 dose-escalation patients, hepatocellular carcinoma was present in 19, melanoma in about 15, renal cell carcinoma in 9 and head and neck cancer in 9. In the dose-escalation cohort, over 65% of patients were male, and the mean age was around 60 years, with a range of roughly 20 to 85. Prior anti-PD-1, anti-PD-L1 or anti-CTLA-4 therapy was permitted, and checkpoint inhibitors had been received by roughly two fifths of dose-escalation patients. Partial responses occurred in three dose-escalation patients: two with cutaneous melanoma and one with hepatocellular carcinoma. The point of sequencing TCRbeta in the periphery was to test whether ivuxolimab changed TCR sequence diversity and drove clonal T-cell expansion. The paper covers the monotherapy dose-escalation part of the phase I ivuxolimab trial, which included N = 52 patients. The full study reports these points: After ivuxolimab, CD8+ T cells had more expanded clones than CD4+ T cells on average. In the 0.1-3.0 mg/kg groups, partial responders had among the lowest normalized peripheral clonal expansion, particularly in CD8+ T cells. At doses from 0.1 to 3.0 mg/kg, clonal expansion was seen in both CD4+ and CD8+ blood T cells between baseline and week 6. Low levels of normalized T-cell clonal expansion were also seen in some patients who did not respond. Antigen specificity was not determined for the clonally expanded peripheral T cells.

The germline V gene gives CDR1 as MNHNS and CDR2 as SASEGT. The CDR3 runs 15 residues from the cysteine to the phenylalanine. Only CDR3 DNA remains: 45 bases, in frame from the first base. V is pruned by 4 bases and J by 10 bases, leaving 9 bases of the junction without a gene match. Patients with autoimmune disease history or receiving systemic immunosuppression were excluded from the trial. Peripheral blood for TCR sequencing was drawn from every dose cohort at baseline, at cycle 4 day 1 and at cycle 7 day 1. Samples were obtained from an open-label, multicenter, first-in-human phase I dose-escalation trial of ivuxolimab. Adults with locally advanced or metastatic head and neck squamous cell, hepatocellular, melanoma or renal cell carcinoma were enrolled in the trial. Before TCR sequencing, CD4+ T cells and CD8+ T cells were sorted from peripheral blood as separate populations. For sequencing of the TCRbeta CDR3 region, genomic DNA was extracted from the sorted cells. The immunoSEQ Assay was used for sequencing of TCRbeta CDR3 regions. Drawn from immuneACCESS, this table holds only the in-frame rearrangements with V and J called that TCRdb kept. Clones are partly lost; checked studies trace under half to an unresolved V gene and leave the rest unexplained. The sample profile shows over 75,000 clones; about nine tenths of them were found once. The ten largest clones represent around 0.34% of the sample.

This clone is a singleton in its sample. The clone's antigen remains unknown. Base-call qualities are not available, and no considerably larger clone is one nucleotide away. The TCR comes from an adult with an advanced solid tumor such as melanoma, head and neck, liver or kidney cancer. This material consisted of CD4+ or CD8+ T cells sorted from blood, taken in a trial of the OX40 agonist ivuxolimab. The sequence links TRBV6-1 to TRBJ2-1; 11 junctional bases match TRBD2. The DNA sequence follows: TGTGCCAGCAGTGGTATAGCGGGAGGGCTAGAGGAGCAGTTCTTC. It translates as CASSGIAGGLEEQFF.